Below, one TCR beta chain is given with its context. The data were taken from a study of T cell changes during pregnancy in multiple sclerosis. The J segment lost 7 bases and the V segment lost 3 bases, leaving 6 bases of the junction unmatched. This CDR3 has 15 amino acids. Germline lookup yields CDR1 KGHSH and CDR2 LQKENI. Here immunoSEQ multiplex PCR was the method, and the copy in TCRdb shows in-frame clones only, minus some. The table has more than 95,000 clones, about 90% seen once. This specimen consisted of peripheral blood, obtained after pregnancy. The clonotype comes from a female donor with multiple sclerosis, enrolled in a pregnancy study. The chain couples TRBV18 to TRBJ2-2; 9 nucleotides line up with TRBD1. CDR3 residues: CASSPLTGGFGELFF. The CDR3 DNA is TGTGCCAGCTCACCTCTCACAGGGGGCTTCGGGGAGCTGTTTTTT.